These 30 T cell receptor beta chains were sequenced from one sample in a study of blood T cell repertoires in COVID-19. Repertoires were generated with immunoSEQ multiplex PCR, while TCRdb's copy carries only in-frame clones and drops some. The sample gives under 90,000 clones, approximately 90% of which show up once; 5% to 6% is in the top ten. The sequencing input was peripheral blood. Receptors were obtained from a man in his 60s with acute or convalescent COVID-19.

The chain is built from TRBV7-3 and TRBJ2-2; TRBD1 might be the D (5 bases). V was pared by 1 base and J by 2 bases, with 8 bases between. The CDR3 is 15 residues long. Per the germline V gene, CDR1 is SGHTA and CDR2 is FQGTGA. DNA of the CDR3: TGTGCCAGCAGCTTAATTGGGGCCAACACCGGGGAGCTGTTTTTT. Its translation is CASSLIGANTGELFF.

The chain carries TRBV27 and TRBJ2-7; TRBD2 agrees at 7 bases. CDR3 length: 15 amino acids. CDR1 and CDR2 from the germline V gene are MNHEY and SMNVEV (reference sequence). V dropped 6 bases and J dropped 3; count of bases not matched to a gene: 11. DNA for the CDR3: TGTGCCAGCAGAGGGAGGGTTAGAGGCATCTACGAGCAGTACTTC. This codes for CASRGRVRGIYEQYF.

This chain uses TRBV9 with TRBJ2-3, with TRBD2 matching 9 bases. Trimming at V came to 3 bases and at J to 5 bases, leaving 13 bases not matched to a gene. The germline V gene encodes CDR1 SGDLS and CDR2 YYNGEE. CDR3 size: 17 residues. CDR3 sequence reads: CASSGGALAGPKDTQYF. CDR3 nucleotides: TGTGCCAGCAGCGGAGGAGCGCTAGCGGGGCCTAAAGATACGCAGTATTTT.

The gene calls are TRBV6-5 and TRBJ1-5; the match to TRBD1 covers 7 bases. The CDR3 spans 15 residues. The V gene's germline CDR1 is MNHEY and CDR2 SVGAGI. The junction had 9 bases not matched to a gene; V was cut back by 6 bases and J by 4 bases. The CDR3 DNA is TGTGCCAGCAGGAAAGACAGGGAGGTTAATCAGCCCCAGCATTTT. Translation: CASRKDREVNQPQHF.

This chain connects TRBV3-1 (or the pseudogene TRBV3-2) to TRBJ2-7, with 8 bases aligning to TRBD1. V trimming: 1 base; J trimming: 2 bases; junction bases outside the gene matches: 1. CDR3 length equals 14 residues. Per germline, CDR1 LGHDT and CDR2 YNNKEL (reference sequence). The CDR3 loop is CASSQVQGAYEQYF. CDR3 nucleotides: TGTGCCAGCAGCCAAGTACAGGGGGCCTACGAGCAGTACTTC.

The chain couples TRBV6-4 to TRBJ2-7; 8 bases align to TRBD1. V was pared by 5 bases and J by 2 bases, with 5 bases of the junction left unmatched. This CDR3 has 14 residues. In germline, CDR1 is MRHNA, CDR2 SNTAGT. CDR3 sequence reads: CASSPGQGAYEQYF. In nucleotides, the CDR3 is TGTGCCAGCAGTCCCGGACAGGGTGCCTACGAGCAGTACTTC.

The CDR3 region is CASSPPSGSGNTIYF. CDR3 nucleotides: TGTGCCAGCTCACCACCGTCGGGCTCTGGAAACACCATATATTTT. This chain connects TRBV18 to TRBJ1-3; D is unresolved. This CDR3 comprises 15 residues. Looked up from germline, CDR1 is KGHSH and CDR2 is LQKENI. V dropped 0 bases and J dropped 0 bases, with 6 bases sitting between them.

The chain joins TRBV6-5 to TRBJ2-3, with 7 positions matching TRBD2. CDR1 MNHEY and CDR2 SVGAGI come from the germline V gene. Trimming at V came to 6 bases and at J to 4 bases, leaving 4 bases not matched to a gene. The CDR3 runs to 13 residues. CDR3 coding DNA: TGTGCCAGCAGGACTAGCAGTCCAGATACGCAGTATTTT. Its translation: CASRTSSPDTQYF.

In DNA, the CDR3 is TGTGCCAGCTCTTCAGCATCGGGACAGGGTGCCGGGGAGCTGTTTTTT. This gives the protein CASSSASGQGAGELFF. The chain links TRBV18 to TRBJ2-2; 9 bases fit TRBD1. Germline V gene lookup returns CDR1 KGHSH and CDR2 LQKENI. The J segment lost 6 bases and the V segment lost 6 bases, leaving 11 bases of the junction unmatched. The CDR3 extends over 16 amino acids.

The chain employs TRBV14 and TRBJ1-2; tentatively, D is TRBD1 (5 bases). With 6 bases removed from V and 7 bases from J, the gap between germline ends came to 21 bases. CDR3 length equals 15 residues. CDR1 SGHDN and CDR2 FVKESK come from the germline V gene. CDR3 region: CASSPNAGQGPGYTF. In nucleotides, the CDR3 is TGTGCCAGCAGTCCCAACGCCGGGCAGGGCCCTGGCTACACCTTC.

This chain joins TRBV18 and TRBJ2-7, with 7 bases fitting TRBD1. The CDR3 has 14 amino acids. Looked up from germline, CDR1 is KGHSH and CDR2 is LQKENI. The V and J ends lost 3 bases and 2 bases, in that order; junction bases with no gene match: 4. In DNA, the CDR3 is TGTGCCAGCTCACCTGGCGACAGGGCCTACGAGCAGTACTTC. Protein product: CASSPGDRAYEQYF.

As DNA, the CDR3 is TGTGCCAGCAGCTTCGGACAGGGGTTGGGTGGAAACACCATATATTTT. Protein sequence: CASSFGQGLGGNTIYF. This chain joins TRBV11-2 and TRBJ1-3; the match to TRBD1 covers 9 bases. V was clipped by 3 bases and J by 3 bases; unmatched bases: 6. The CDR3 runs to 16 residues. The germline gives CDR1 SGHAT, CDR2 FQNNGV.

This clone was seen just once. The chain carries TRBV18 and TRBJ1-1; the match to TRBD1 covers 8 bases. V dropped 3 bases and J dropped 5; count of bases not matched to a gene: 5. This CDR3 has 14 residues. Germline CDR1 KGHSH, CDR2 LQKENI. The CDR3 loop is CASSPQGAGTEAFF. In DNA, the CDR3 is TGTGCCAGCTCACCCCAGGGGGCTGGTACTGAAGCTTTCTTT.

The V call is TRBV19, the J call TRBJ1-4; a weak D match, TRBD1 (5 bases). Germline values: CDR1 LNHDA, CDR2 SQIVND (reference sequence). Between the trimmed V and J ends, which lost 3 bases and 4 bases, there was a span of 9 bases. The CDR3 is 14 amino acids. The CDR3 DNA reads as TGTGCCAGTAGTATCGGGGGATTTAATGAAAAACTGTTTTTT. The encoded protein is CASSIGGFNEKLFF.

The chain uses TRBV29-1 and TRBJ1-5; 10 nucleotides agree with TRBD1. CDR3 length: 14 amino acids. From germline, CDR1 is SQVTM and CDR2 ANQGSEA. V shed 4 bases and J 0 bases; nucleotides not matched to a gene: 0. This CDR3 reads CSVGTGGSNQPQHF. In nucleotides, the CDR3 is TGCAGCGTTGGGACAGGGGGTAGCAATCAGCCCCAGCATTTT.

This clone was seen a handful of times. The chain recombines TRBV4-3 with TRBJ1-1, with 7 nucleotides matching TRBD1. The CDR3 sequence is 15 residues long. J lost 4 bases, V lost 0 bases, and 5 bases had no gene match. Germline CDR1 is LGHNA and CDR2 is YSLEER. This CDR3 is CASSQDLRGRTEAFF. As DNA, the CDR3 is TGCGCCAGCAGCCAAGATCTAAGGGGGCGCACTGAAGCTTTCTTT.

The rearrangement uses TRBV6-5 and TRBJ1-1; 8 bases line up with TRBD1. Trimming took 8 bases from V and 1 from J; bases not matched to a gene: 6. The CDR3 is made up of 14 amino acids. From germline, CDR1 is MNHEY and CDR2 SVGAGI. The CDR3 bases are TGTGCCAGCGGACAGGGTCGGACGAACACTGAAGCTTTCTTT. This translates into CASGQGRTNTEAFF.

J is TRBJ2-7 and V is TRBV18; TRBD1 might be the D (5 bases). Germline CDR1 and CDR2: KGHSH and LQKENI. This CDR3 is 15 amino acids long. V lost 5 bases to trimming and J lost 2 bases, with 16 bases between them. CDR3 nucleotide sequence: TGTGCCAGCTCAATCATCCCGACAGACACCTACGAGCAGTACTTC. Its protein is CASSIIPTDTYEQYF.

The chain recombines TRBV6-6 with TRBJ2-7, with D perhaps matching TRBD2 (6 bases). V dropped 4 bases and J dropped 6 bases, with 22 bases sitting between them. The CDR3 is made up of 16 amino acids. The V gene's germline CDR1 is MNHNY and CDR2 SVGAGI (reference sequence). The CDR3 DNA follows: TGTGCCAGCAGTTCCGTGGTACTCCTGCGGGACGCCGAGCAGTACTTC. Residues: CASSSVVLLRDAEQYF.

The chain is built from TRBV6-6 and TRBJ1-2, with a weak D call TRBD1 (5 bases). Germline lookup yields CDR1 MNHNY and CDR2 SVGAGI (reference sequence). V lost 6 bases and J 3 bases, leaving 11 bases between the germline ends. The CDR3 is 13 residues long. The CDR3 loop reads CASSPRDYYGYTF. The CDR3 bases are TGTGCCAGCAGCCCCAGGGATTACTATGGCTACACCTTC.

The chain combines TRBV6-5 with TRBJ1-6, with TRBD1 matching over 7 bases. Unmatched junction bases numbered 6, after V lost 3 bases and J lost 7 bases. The CDR3 length is 15 residues. CDR1 and CDR2 from the germline V gene are MNHEY and SVGAGI. The CDR3 is CASSYVPTGNSPLHF. In DNA form, the CDR3 reads TGTGCCAGCAGTTATGTACCGACAGGGAATTCACCCCTCCACTTT.

The gene calls are TRBV6-5 and TRBJ2-1; 10 bases align to TRBD1. With V trimmed by 6 bases and J by 1 base, 0 bases remained unmatched. From germline, CDR1 is MNHEY and CDR2 SVGAGI. This CDR3 contains 14 residues. CDR3 sequence: CASRDRGSYNEQFF. CDR3 nucleotides: TGTGCCAGCAGGGACAGGGGGTCCTACAATGAGCAGTTCTTC.

This chain joins TRBV19 and TRBJ2-1, with D maybe TRBD2 (6 bases). This CDR3 comprises 11 residues. The V gene's germline CDR1 is LNHDA and CDR2 SQIVND (reference sequence). V lost 7 bases to trimming and J lost 7 bases, with 8 bases between them. The CDR3 protein is CASIGGNEQFF. In nucleotides, the CDR3 is TGTGCCAGTATCGGGGGAAATGAGCAGTTCTTC.

The rearrangement joins TRBV7-2 to TRBJ2-7, with TRBD2 identical over 9 bases. The CDR3 is made up of 15 amino acids. The germline V gene has CDR1 SGHTA and CDR2 FQGNSA. Germline trimming cut 5 bases from V and 3 bases from J; bases unmatched to any gene: 8. The CDR3 reads CASSPDLAGNYEQYF. For the CDR3, the DNA is TGTGCCAGCAGCCCCGATCTAGCGGGGAACTACGAGCAGTACTTC.

This clone was detected only once. As DNA, the CDR3 is TGTGCCAGCAGCACCTCTTGGACAAGCACTGAAGCTTTCTTT. It yields the protein CASSTSWTSTEAFF. This chain connects TRBV7-2 to TRBJ1-1; TRBD1 might be the D (5 bases). V was shortened by 5 bases and J by 4 bases, with 14 bases between the two germline ends. Germline V gene sequence: CDR1 SGHTA, CDR2 FQGNSA. The CDR3 is made up of 14 amino acids.

This sequence joins TRBV9 and TRBJ1-6; TRBD1 might be the D (5 bases). CDR3 length: 14 amino acids. The germline CDR1 and CDR2 sequences are SGDLS and YYNGEE. V was pared by 4 bases and J by 7 bases, with 12 bases between. The CDR3 is CASSKTGGNSPLHF. The CDR3 DNA sequence: TGTGCCAGCAGCAAAACAGGAGGGAATTCACCCCTCCACTTT.

The chain is built from TRBV20-1 and TRBJ1-2; no firm D call. From germline, CDR1 is DFQATT and CDR2 SNEGSKA (reference sequence). The V end lost 5 bases, the J end lost 7 bases, and 11 bases lay between the germline ends. The CDR3 loop spans 11 amino acids. This CDR3 reads CSAGLDGGYTF. The CDR3 DNA follows: TGCAGTGCTGGGCTCGATGGTGGCTACACCTTC.

The genes are TRBV7-6 and TRBJ2-5; possibly TRBD2 for D (6 bases). Germline CDR1 and CDR2: SGHVS and FNYEAQ. Trimming stripped 4 bases from V and 2 bases from J, with 11 bases between. The length of the CDR3 is 14 residues. The CDR3 spells CASSSPGLQETQYF. The CDR3 DNA is TGTGCCAGCAGCTCTCCGGGACTGCAAGAGACCCAGTACTTC.

V and J are TRBV6-5 and TRBJ1-1; possible D gene TRBD1, 6 bases. The CDR3 has 16 amino acids. V gave up 4 bases and J gave up 4 bases, with 19 bases separating them. CDR1 and CDR2 (germline): MNHEY, SVGAGI. DNA for the CDR3: TGTGCCAGCAGTTCCACCAGCATCCTGGGGGCCACTGAAGCTTTCTTT. It yields the protein CASSSTSILGATEAFF.

V and J are TRBV14 and TRBJ1-2; the D is unclear. CDR3 length equals 14 residues. Germline V gives CDR1 SGHDN, CDR2 FVKESK. V was cut by 1 base and J by 3 bases, with 9 bases left in between. CDR3 in amino acids: CASSQGHLDYGYTF. The CDR3 coding sequence is TGTGCCAGCAGCCAAGGACATCTGGACTATGGCTACACCTTC.